The sequence of this TCR beta chain was determined in a study of blood T cell repertoires in COVID-19. Profiling relied on immunoSEQ multiplex PCR, and the TCRdb table lists in-frame clones only, not all of them. The sample consists of about 480,000 clones, over 75% of them appearing once. The TCR comes from a woman aged 40 to 50 who had recovered from COVID-19. The sample was PBMCs or T cells enriched from blood (not recorded which).

CDR3 DNA: TGTGCCAGCAGCGAGGGAGCGGGAGTGGCCTACGAGCAGTACTTC. As protein: CASSEGAGVAYEQYF. The rearrangement uses TRBV5-4 and TRBJ2-7, with 8 positions matching TRBD2. Looked up from germline, CDR1 is SGHNT and CDR2 is YYREEE (reference sequence). This CDR3 comprises 15 residues. With 4 bases clipped from V and 2 bases from J, the junction kept 8 bases outside the gene matches.